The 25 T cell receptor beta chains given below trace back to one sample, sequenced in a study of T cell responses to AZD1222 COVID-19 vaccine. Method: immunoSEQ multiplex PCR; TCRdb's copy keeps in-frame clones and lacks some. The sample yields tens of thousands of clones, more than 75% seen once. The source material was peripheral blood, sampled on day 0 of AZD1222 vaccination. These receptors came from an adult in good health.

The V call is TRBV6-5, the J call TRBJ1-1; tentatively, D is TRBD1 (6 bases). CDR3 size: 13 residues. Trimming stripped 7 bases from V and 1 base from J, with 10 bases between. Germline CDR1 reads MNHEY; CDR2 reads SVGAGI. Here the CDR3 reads CASTEQGNTEAFF. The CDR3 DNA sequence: TGTGCCAGCACAGAACAGGGGAACACTGAAGCTTTCTTT.

The CDR3 spells CASSQEGTSGRGETQYF. For the CDR3, the DNA is TGTGCCAGCAGCCAAGAAGGGACTAGCGGGAGGGGAGAGACCCAGTACTTC. The gene calls are TRBV4-2 and TRBJ2-5; TRBD2 matches at 16 bases. Trimming removed 0 bases from V and 4 bases from J; junction bases left unmatched: 2. The germline V gene has CDR1 LGHNA and CDR2 YNFKEQ. The CDR3 is 17 residues long.

Written as DNA, the CDR3 is TGCAGCGTCCGGGTGGGGAATGAGCAGTTCTTC. Amino acid sequence: CSVRVGNEQFF. The rearrangement links TRBV29-1 to TRBJ2-1; D remains ambiguous. CDR1 is SQVTM and CDR2 is ANQGSEA in the germline V gene. Deletions cut 6 bases from V and 7 bases from J, with 10 bases between. CDR3 length: 11 amino acids.

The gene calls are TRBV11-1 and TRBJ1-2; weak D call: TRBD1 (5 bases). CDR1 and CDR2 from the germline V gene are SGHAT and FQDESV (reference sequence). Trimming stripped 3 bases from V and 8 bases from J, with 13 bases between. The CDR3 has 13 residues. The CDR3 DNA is TGTGCCAGCAGCTTTATCTCCGGGGACGGCTACACCTTC. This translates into CASSFISGDGYTF.

CDR3 amino acids: CASSRAGQGNHQPQHF. CDR3 nucleotides: TGTGCCAGCAGCCGCGCGGGACAGGGGAATCATCAGCCCCAGCATTTT. This sequence joins TRBV28 and TRBJ1-5; 10 positions agree with TRBD1. This CDR3 contains 16 residues. V was pared by 6 bases and J by 5 bases, with 10 bases of the junction left unmatched. The germline gives CDR1 MDHEN, CDR2 SYDVKM. Supplemented by reference TRBV28 and TRBJ1-5, the full variable domain reads DVKVTQSSRYLVKRTGEKVFLECVQDMDHENMFWYRQDPGLGLRLIYFSYDVKMKEKGDIPEGYSVSREKKERFSLILESASTNQTSMYLCASSRAGQGNHQPQHFGDGTRLSIL.

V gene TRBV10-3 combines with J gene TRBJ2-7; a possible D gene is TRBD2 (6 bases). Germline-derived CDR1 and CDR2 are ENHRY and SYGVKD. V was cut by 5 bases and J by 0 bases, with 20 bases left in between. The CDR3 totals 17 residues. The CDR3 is CAISTASSSASSYEQYF. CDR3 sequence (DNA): TGTGCCATCAGTACCGCCTCTTCTAGCGCTAGCTCCTACGAGCAGTACTTC.

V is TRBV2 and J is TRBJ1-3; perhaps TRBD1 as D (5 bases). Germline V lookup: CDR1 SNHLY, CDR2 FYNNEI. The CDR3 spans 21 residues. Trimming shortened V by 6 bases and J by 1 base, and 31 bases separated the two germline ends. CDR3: CASSTWSYSGSDRISGNTIYF. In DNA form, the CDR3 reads TGTGCCAGCAGCACCTGGTCTTACTCAGGGAGCGACCGGATTTCTGGAAACACCATATATTTT.

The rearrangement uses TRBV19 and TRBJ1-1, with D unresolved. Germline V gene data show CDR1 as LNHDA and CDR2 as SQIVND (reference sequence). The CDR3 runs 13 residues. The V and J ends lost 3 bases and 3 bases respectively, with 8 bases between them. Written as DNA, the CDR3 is TGTGCCAGTAGTATGGGCACCTACACTGAAGCTTTCTTT. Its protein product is CASSMGTYTEAFF.

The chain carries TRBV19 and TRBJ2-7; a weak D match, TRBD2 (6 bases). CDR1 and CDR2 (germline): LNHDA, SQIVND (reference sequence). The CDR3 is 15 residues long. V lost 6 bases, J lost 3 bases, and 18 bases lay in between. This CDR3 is CASSPRGYMFYEQYF. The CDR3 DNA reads TGTGCCAGTAGCCCCCGGGGGTATATGTTCTACGAGCAGTACTTC.

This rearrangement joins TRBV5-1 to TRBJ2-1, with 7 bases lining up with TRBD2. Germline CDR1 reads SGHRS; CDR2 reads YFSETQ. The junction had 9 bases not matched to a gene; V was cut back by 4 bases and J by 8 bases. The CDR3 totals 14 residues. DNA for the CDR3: TGCGCCAGCAGCACCGGACTAGGTTACGATGAGCAGTTCTTC. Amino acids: CASSTGLGYDEQFF.

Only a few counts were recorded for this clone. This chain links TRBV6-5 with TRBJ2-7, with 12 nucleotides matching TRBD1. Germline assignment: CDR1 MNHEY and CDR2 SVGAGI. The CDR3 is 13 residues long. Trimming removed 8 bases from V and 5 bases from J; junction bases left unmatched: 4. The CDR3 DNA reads TGTGCCAGCGGACGGGACAGGGGGCACGAGCAGTACTTC. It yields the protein CASGRDRGHEQYF.

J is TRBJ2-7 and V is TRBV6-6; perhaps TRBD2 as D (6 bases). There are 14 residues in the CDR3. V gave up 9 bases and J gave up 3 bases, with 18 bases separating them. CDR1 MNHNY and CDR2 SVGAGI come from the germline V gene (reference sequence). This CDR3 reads CASKGSGTGYEQYF. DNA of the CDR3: TGTGCCAGTAAGGGTTCGGGGACTGGCTACGAGCAGTACTTC.

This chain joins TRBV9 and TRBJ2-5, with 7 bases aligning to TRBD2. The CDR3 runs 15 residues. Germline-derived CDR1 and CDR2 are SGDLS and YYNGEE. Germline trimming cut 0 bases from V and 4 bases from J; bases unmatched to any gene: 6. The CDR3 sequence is CASSVGRSGGETQYF. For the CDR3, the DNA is TGTGCCAGCAGCGTAGGTCGTTCGGGGGGAGAGACCCAGTACTTC.

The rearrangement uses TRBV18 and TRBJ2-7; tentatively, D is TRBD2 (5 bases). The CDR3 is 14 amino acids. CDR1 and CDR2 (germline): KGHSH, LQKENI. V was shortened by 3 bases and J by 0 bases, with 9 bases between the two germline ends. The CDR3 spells CASSPAGTSYEQYF. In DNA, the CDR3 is TGTGCCAGCTCACCCGCGGGTACCTCCTACGAGCAGTACTTC.

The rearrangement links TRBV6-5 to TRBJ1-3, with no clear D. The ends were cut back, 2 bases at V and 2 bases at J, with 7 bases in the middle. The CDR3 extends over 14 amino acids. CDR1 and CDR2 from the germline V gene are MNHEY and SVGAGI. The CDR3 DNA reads TGTGCCAGCAGTTACCTAGGGACTGGAAACACCATATATTTT. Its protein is CASSYLGTGNTIYF.

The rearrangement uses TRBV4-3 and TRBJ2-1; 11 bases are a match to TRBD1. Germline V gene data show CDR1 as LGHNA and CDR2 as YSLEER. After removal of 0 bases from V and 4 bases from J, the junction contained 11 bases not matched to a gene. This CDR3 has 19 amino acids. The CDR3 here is CASSQDYGRTGGFYNEQFF. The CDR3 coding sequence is TGCGCCAGCAGCCAAGATTACGGTCGGACAGGGGGCTTTTACAATGAGCAGTTCTTC.

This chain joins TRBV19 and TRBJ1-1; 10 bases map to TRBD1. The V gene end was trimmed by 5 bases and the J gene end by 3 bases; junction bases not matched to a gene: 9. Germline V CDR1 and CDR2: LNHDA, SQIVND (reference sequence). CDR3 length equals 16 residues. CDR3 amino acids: CASSPRQGAGHTEAFF. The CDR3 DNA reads TGTGCCAGTAGTCCCAGACAGGGGGCAGGGCACACTGAAGCTTTCTTT.

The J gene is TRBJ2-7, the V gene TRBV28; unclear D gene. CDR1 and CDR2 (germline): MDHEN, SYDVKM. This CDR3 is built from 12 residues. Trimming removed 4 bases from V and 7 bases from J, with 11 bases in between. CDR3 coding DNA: TGTGCCAGCAGTTCTTCCGCCATGGAGCAGTACTTC. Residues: CASSSSAMEQYF.

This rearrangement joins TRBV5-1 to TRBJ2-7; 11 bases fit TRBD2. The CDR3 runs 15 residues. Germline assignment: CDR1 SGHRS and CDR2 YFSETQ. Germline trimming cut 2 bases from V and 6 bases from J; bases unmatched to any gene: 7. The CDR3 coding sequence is TGCGCCAGCAGCTTCACGACTAGCGGGAACGGCGAGCAGTACTTC. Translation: CASSFTTSGNGEQYF.

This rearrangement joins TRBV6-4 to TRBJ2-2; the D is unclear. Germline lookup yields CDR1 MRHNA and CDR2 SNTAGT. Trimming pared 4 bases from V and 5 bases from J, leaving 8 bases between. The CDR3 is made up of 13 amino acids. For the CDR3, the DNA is TGTGCCAGCAGTGCGGATGCGACCGGGGAGCTGTTTTTT. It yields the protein CASSADATGELFF.

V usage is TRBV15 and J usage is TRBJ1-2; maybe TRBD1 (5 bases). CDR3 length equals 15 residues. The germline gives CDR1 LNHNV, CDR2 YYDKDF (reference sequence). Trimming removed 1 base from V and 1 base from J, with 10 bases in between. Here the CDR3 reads CATSRVTAINYGYTF. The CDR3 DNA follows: TGTGCCACCAGCAGAGTGACAGCGATTAACTATGGCTACACCTTC.

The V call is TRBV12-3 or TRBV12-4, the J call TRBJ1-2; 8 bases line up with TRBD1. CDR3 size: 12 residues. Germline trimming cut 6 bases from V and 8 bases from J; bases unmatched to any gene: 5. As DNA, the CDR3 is TGTGCCAGCAGCACAGGGGGTAACGGCTACACCTTC. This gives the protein CASSTGGNGYTF.

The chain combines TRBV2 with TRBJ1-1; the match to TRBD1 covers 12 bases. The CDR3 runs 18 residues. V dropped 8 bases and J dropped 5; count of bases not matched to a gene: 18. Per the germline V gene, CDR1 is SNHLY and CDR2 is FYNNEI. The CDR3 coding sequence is TGTGCCAGCTCACTTTTTTCCGGGACAGGGGGCTCTGTAACTGAAGCTTTCTTT. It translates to CASSLFSGTGGSVTEAFF. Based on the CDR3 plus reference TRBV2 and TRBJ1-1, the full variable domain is EPEVTQTPSHQVTQMGQEVILRCVPISNHLYFYWYRQILGQKVEFLVSFYNNEISEKSEIFDDQFSVERPDGSNFTLKIRSTKLEDSAMYFCASSLFSGTGGSVTEAFFGQGTRLTVV.

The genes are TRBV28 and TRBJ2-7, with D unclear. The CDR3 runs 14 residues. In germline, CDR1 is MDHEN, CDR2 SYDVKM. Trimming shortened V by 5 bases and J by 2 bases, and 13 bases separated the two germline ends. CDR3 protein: CASSTNTITYEQYF. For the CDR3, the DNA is TGTGCCAGCAGTACGAACACGATCACCTACGAGCAGTACTTC.

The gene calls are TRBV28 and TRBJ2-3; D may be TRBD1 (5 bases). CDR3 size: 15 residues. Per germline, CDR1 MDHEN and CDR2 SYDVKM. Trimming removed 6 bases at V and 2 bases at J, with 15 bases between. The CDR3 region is CASRLSGAPTDTQYF. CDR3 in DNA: TGTGCCAGCAGGCTTAGTGGGGCCCCCACAGATACGCAGTATTTT.